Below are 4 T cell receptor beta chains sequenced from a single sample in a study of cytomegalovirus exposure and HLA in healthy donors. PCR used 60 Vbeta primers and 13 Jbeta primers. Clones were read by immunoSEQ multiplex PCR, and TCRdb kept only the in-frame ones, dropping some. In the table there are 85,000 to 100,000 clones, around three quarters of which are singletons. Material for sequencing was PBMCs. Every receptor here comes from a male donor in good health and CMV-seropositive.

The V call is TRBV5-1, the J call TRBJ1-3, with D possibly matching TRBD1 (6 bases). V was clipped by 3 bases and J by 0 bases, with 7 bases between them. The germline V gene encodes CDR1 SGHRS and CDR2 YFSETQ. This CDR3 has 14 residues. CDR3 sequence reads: CASSSQGSGNTIYF. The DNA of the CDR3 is TGCGCCAGCAGCTCACAGGGCTCTGGAAACACCATATATTTT. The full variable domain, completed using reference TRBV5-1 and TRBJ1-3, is KAGVTQTPRYLIKTRGQQVTLSCSPISGHRSVSWYQQTPGQGLQFLFEYFSETQRNKGNFPGRFSGRQFSNSRSEMNVSTLELGDSALYLCASSSQGSGNTIYFGEGSWLTVV.

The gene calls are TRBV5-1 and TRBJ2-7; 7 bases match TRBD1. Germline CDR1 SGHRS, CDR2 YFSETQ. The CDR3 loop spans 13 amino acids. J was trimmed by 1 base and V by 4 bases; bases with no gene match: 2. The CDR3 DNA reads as TGCGCCAGCAGCGGACAGGTATCCTACGAGCAGTACTTC. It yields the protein CASSGQVSYEQYF.

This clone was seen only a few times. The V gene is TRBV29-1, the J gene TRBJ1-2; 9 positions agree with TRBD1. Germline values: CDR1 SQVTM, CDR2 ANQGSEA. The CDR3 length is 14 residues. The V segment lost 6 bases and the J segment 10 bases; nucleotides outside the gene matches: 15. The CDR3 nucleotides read TGCAGCGTCGACGCACCGGGACAGGGTGTCGTCTACACCTTC. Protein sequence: CSVDAPGQGVVYTF.

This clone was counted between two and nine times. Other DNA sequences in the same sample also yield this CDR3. CDR3: CAWSVRGNQPQHF. DNA for the CDR3: TGTGCCTGGAGTGTACGGGGCAATCAGCCCCAGCATTTT. The V gene is TRBV30, the J gene TRBJ1-5; no firm D call. This CDR3 contains 13 residues. The ends were cut back, 0 bases at V and 2 bases at J, with 5 bases in the middle. CDR1 is GTSNPN, CDR2 SVGIG, per germline (reference sequence).